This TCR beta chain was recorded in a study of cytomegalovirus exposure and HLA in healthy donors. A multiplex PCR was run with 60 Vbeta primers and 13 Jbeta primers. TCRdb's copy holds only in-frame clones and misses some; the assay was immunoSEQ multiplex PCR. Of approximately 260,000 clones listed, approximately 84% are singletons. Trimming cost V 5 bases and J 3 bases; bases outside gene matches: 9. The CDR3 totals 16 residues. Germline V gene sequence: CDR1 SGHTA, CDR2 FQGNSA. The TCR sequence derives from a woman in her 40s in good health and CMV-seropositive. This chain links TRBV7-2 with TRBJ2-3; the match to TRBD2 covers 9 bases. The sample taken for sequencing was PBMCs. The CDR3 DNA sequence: TGTGCCAGCAGCCTGGGGGCTAGCGGGGTAACAGATACGCAGTATTTT. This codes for CASSLGASGVTDTQYF.